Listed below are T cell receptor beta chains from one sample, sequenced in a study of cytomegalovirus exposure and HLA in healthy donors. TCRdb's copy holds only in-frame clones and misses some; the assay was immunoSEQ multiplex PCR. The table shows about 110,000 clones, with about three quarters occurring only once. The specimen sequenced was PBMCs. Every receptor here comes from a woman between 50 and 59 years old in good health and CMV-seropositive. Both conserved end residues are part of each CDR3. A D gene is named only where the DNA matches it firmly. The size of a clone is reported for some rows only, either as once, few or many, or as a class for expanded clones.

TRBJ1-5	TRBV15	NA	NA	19	CATSRDPGSARSSNQPQHF	TGTGCCACCAGCAGAGATCCCGGGTCCGCGCGTAGTAGCAATCAGCCCCAGCATTTT
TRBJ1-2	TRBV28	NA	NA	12	CASTSSGDGYTF	TGTGCCAGCACCTCTTCAGGGGATGGCTACACCTTC
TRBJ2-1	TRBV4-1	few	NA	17	CASSLFTGASSYNEQFF	TGCGCCAGCAGCTTATTCACAGGCGCTAGCTCCTACAATGAGCAGTTCTTC
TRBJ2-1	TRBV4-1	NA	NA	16	CASSQGWGDRWNEQFF	TGCGCCAGCAGCCAAGGTTGGGGGGATCGTTGGAATGAGCAGTTCTTC
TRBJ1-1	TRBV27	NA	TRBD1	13	CASRRDSGNEAFF	TGTGCCAGCAGGCGGGACAGTGGAAATGAAGCTTTCTTT
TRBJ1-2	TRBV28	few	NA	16	CASRIFVGGRTDGYTF	TGTGCCAGCAGAATCTTTGTCGGAGGGCGGACCGATGGCTACACCTTC
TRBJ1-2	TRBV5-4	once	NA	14	CASSPGLPNYGYTF	TGTGCCAGCAGCCCGGGACTGCCTAACTATGGCTACACCTTC
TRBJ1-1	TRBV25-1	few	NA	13	CASSEWGEQEAFF	TGTGCCAGCAGTGAATGGGGCGAGCAAGAAGCTTTCTTT
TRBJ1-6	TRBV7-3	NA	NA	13	CASGDTFNSPLHF	TGTGCCAGTGGGGACACATTTAATTCACCCCTCCACTTT
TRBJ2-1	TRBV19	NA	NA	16	CASSTQQASSYNEQFF	TGTGCCAGTAGTACCCAGCAGGCAAGCTCCTACAATGAGCAGTTCTTC
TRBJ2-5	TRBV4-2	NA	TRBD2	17	CASSHGAGDGGWETQYF	TGTGCCAGCAGCCATGGGGCGGGGGACGGTGGCTGGGAGACCCAGTACTTC
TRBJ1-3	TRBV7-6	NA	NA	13	CASSSSSGNTIYF	TGTGCCAGCAGCTCATCCTCTGGAAACACCATATATTTT
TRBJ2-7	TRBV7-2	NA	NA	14	CASSLVAGISEQYF	TGTGCCAGCAGCTTAGTTGCAGGGATCTCCGAGCAGTACTTC
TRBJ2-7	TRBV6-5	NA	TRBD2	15	CASSYRASGSHEQYF	TGTGCCAGCAGTTACCGGGCTAGCGGTTCCCACGAGCAGTACTTC
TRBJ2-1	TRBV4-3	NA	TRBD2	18	CASSQLSHGGGWNNEQFF	TGCGCCAGCAGCCAATTGTCCCACGGCGGGGGGTGGAACAATGAGCAGTTCTTC
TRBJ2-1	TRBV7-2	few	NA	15	CASSPRQAIYNEQFF	TGTGCCAGCAGCCCCCGCCAGGCTATCTACAATGAGCAGTTCTTC
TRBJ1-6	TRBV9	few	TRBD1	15	CASSALLGQGSPLHF	TGTGCCAGCAGCGCACTATTGGGACAGGGATCACCCCTCCACTTT
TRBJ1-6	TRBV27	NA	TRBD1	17	CASSLRDRSSYNSPLHF	TGTGCCAGCAGTTTAAGGGACAGGAGCTCCTATAATTCACCCCTCCACTTT
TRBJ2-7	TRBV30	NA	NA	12	CAWSLTGNEQYF	TGTGCCTGGAGCTTAACAGGGAACGAGCAGTACTTC
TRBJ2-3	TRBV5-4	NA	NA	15	CASSSSQGRTDTQYF	TGTGCCAGCAGTTCATCACAGGGTCGGACAGATACGCAGTATTTT
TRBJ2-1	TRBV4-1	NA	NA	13	CASSQGENNEQFF	TGCGCCAGCAGCCAAGGGGAGAATAATGAGCAGTTCTTC
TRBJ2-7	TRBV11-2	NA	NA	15	CASSSPRDSFYEQYF	TGTGCCAGCAGCTCCCCCCGGGACTCTTTCTACGAGCAGTACTTC
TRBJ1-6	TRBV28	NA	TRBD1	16	CASSFGTGDHNSPLHF	TGTGCCAGCAGTTTCGGTACAGGGGACCATAATTCACCCCTCCACTTT
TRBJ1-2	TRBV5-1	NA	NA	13	CASSLEGDYGYTF	TGCGCCAGCAGCTTGGAGGGGGACTATGGCTACACCTTC